This T cell receptor (beta chain) appears in the sequencing data of a study of cytomegalovirus exposure and HLA in healthy donors. The length of the CDR3 is 15 residues. J gave up 5 bases and V 5 bases, and 7 bases lay outside the gene matches. Per the germline V gene, CDR1 is LNHDA and CDR2 is SQIVND (reference sequence). The PCR used 60 Vbeta and 13 Jbeta primers. Assay used: immunoSEQ multiplex PCR; TCRdb lists only in-frame clones, some missing. Of 100,000 to 150,000 clones in the sample, approximately 80% were seen once. The sample holds one count of this clone. The chain employs TRBV19 and TRBJ2-1, with TRBD2 matching over 9 bases. The sequence was collected from a woman aged 40 to 50 in good health and CMV-seronegative. The sequenced material came from PBMCs. The DNA of the CDR3 is TGTGCCAGTAGTTGGTCGGCTAGCGGGAACAATGAGCAGTTCTTC. This codes for CASSWSASGNNEQFF.